Shown below are 27 T cell receptor beta chains from a single sample sequenced in a study of cytomegalovirus exposure and HLA in healthy donors. The PCR had 60 Vbeta and 13 Jbeta primers. The data were produced by immunoSEQ multiplex PCR, yet TCRdb's version contains in-frame clones alone and is incomplete. The sample yields nearly 95,000 clones, 6.5% to 8% seen once. Input material: PBMCs. The receptors were gathered from a man aged 50 or older in good health and CMV-seronegative.

This clone was counted a few times. The chain has TRBV5-8 and TRBJ1-5, with D tentatively TRBD1 (6 bases). V lost 4 bases, J lost 5 bases, and 10 bases lay in between. The CDR3 has 13 amino acids. In germline, CDR1 is SGHTS, CDR2 YDEGEE. The CDR3 coding sequence is TGTGCCAGCAGCCCGGACAGTTATCAGCCCCAGCATTTT. This codes for CASSPDSYQPQHF.

This clone was observed a few times. The chain carries TRBV5-1 and TRBJ1-1; no firm D call. CDR3 length: 14 amino acids. Germline CDR1 SGHRS, CDR2 YFSETQ. The V end lost 2 bases, the J end lost 1 base, and 9 bases lay between the germline ends. The CDR3: CASSLYSGNTEAFF. The CDR3 DNA reads TGCGCCAGCAGCTTATATTCAGGGAACACTGAAGCTTTCTTT.

This clone was found a few times. Here the CDR3 DNA reads TGTGCCACCAGCAGTGGCTCAGGGGGCTGGGGCTACACCTTC. This gives the protein CATSSGSGGWGYTF. The V gene is TRBV15, the J gene TRBJ1-2; 8 positions match TRBD1. The CDR3 has 14 amino acids. Germline V gives CDR1 LNHNV, CDR2 YYDKDF (reference sequence). Trimming took 3 bases from V and 8 from J; bases not matched to a gene: 8. The full variable domain, rest sourced from reference TRBV15 and TRBJ1-2, is DAMVIQNPRYQVTQFGKPVTLSCSQTLNHNVMYWYQQKSSQAPKLLFHYYDKDFNNEADTPDNFQSRRPNTSFCFLDIRSPGLGDTAMYLCATSSGSGGWGYTFGSGTRLTVV.

This clone was picked up a small number of times. The chain uses TRBV5-1 and TRBJ2-1; 11 bases agree with TRBD2. CDR1 is SGHRS and CDR2 is YFSETQ in the germline V gene. Trimming removed 4 bases from V and 3 bases from J; junction bases left unmatched: 3. The CDR3 spans 15 residues. The CDR3 is CASSKGLAVYNEQFF. The CDR3 DNA reads as TGCGCCAGCAGCAAGGGACTAGCGGTCTACAATGAGCAGTTCTTC.

A few counts support this clone. The chain uses TRBV4-1 and TRBJ1-5; TRBD1 is a possible D gene (5 bases). The CDR3 is 16 residues long. Germline V gene lookup returns CDR1 MGHRA and CDR2 YSYEKL. V lost 1 base to trimming and J lost 2 bases, with 12 bases between them. CDR3 sequence: CASSQGSARGNQPQHF. The CDR3 DNA sequence: TGCGCCAGCAGCCAAGGCTCCGCCAGGGGCAATCAGCCCCAGCATTTT.

J is TRBJ1-2 and V is TRBV4-1; 12 bases line up with TRBD1. The CDR3 is 17 residues long. Germline V CDR1 and CDR2: MGHRA, YSYEKL. V was clipped by 5 bases and J by 2 bases; unmatched bases: 9. As DNA, the CDR3 is TGCGCCAGCAGCTTATCCGGGACAGGGGGCGCGAACTATGGCTACACCTTC. The encoded protein is CASSLSGTGGANYGYTF.

J is TRBJ2-3 and V is TRBV4-1; TRBD2 is a possible D gene (6 bases). CDR1 is MGHRA, CDR2 YSYEKL, per germline. The CDR3 is made up of 17 amino acids. Between the trimmed V and J ends, which lost 2 bases and 3 bases, there was a span of 18 bases. This CDR3 reads CASSQRAVGGATDTQYF. The CDR3 DNA follows: TGCGCCAGCAGCCAAAGAGCAGTCGGGGGTGCGACAGATACGCAGTATTTT.

This clone was detected a few times. This rearrangement joins TRBV6-1 to TRBJ2-7; 8 nucleotides line up with TRBD1. This CDR3 is built from 13 residues. Germline V gene data show CDR1 as MNHNS and CDR2 as SASEGT. J lost 7 bases, V lost 6 bases, and 8 bases had no gene match. Here the CDR3 DNA reads TGTGCCAGCAGCAAGGACAGGGCGAGAGAGCAGTACTTC. Protein product: CASSKDRAREQYF.

This chain uses TRBV18 with TRBJ2-5; D might be TRBD1 (6 bases). CDR1 is KGHSH and CDR2 is LQKENI in the germline V gene. Trimming cost V 6 bases and J 1 base, with 9 bases left between them. The CDR3 length is 13 residues. CDR3 loop: CASSTGTQETQYF. The CDR3 region has the DNA TGTGCCAGCTCTACAGGGACCCAAGAGACCCAGTACTTC.

In this sample, this clone turned up a few times. The chain is built from TRBV28 and TRBJ2-5; weak D call: TRBD2 (6 bases). V lost 2 bases and J lost 2, with 12 bases in between. Germline CDR1 and CDR2: MDHEN and SYDVKM. The CDR3 sequence is 15 residues long. In DNA, the CDR3 is TGTGCCAGCAGTTTAAGACTAGTGGGACAAGAGACCCAGTACTTC. Its protein product is CASSLRLVGQETQYF.

CDR3 coding DNA: TGTGCCAGCAGCTTTCACAGGGGGCAAGCCGGGGAGCTGTTTTTT. Translation gives CASSFHRGQAGELFF. V gene TRBV7-8 combines with J gene TRBJ2-2; 9 nucleotides line up with TRBD1. Germline V lookup: CDR1 SGHVS, CDR2 FQNEAQ. The CDR3 is 15 amino acids. V shed 3 bases and J 6 bases; nucleotides not matched to a gene: 5.

This clone has just a few counts. This chain links TRBV29-1 with TRBJ1-1, with a possible D match to TRBD1 (6 bases). Germline CDR1 is SQVTM and CDR2 is ANQGSEA. The CDR3 has 13 amino acids. Trimming shortened V by 4 bases and J by 5 bases, and 14 bases separated the two germline ends. As DNA, the CDR3 is TGCAGCGTTGTTGCGGGGGGCGGTACTGAAGCTTTCTTT. It translates to CSVVAGGGTEAFF.

In its sample, this clone was seen a few times. This chain uses TRBV30 with TRBJ1-2, with D uncertain. This CDR3 is 11 amino acids long. Germline V gives CDR1 GTSNPN, CDR2 SVGIG (reference sequence). Between the trimmed V and J ends, which lost 1 base and 4 bases, there was a span of 4 bases. CDR3 coding DNA: TGTGCCTGGAGTGGAGGCTATGGCTACACCTTC. This encodes CAWSGGYGYTF.

The chain employs TRBV7-3 and TRBJ2-1; tentative D call: TRBD2 (6 bases). V lost 5 bases and J lost 4, with 15 bases in between. The CDR3 extends over 15 amino acids. CDR1 and CDR2 from the germline V gene are SGHTA and FQGTGA. CDR3 DNA: TGTGCCAGCAGCGCCTACCTAGCGTCGTACAATGAGCAGTTCTTC. As protein: CASSAYLASYNEQFF. Based on the CDR3 plus reference TRBV7-3 and TRBJ2-1, the full variable domain is GAGVSQTPSNKVTEKGKYVELRCDPISGHTALYWYRQSLGQGPEFLIYFQGTGAADDSGLPNDRFFAVRPEGSVSTLKIQRTERGDSAVYLCASSAYLASYNEQFFGPGTRLTVL.

The genes are TRBV7-9 and TRBJ2-2; 8 positions agree with TRBD1. Germline CDR1 is SEHNR and CDR2 is FQNEAQ (reference sequence). This CDR3 is built from 16 residues. Unmatched junction bases numbered 9, after V lost 5 bases and J lost 4 bases. DNA for the CDR3: TGTGCCAGCAGCCCCAGGGGGCTGGCCACCACCGGGGAGCTGTTTTTT. Protein sequence: CASSPRGLATTGELFF.

This chain links TRBV11-3 with TRBJ1-3; no definite D call. This CDR3 comprises 12 residues. Germline-derived CDR1 and CDR2 are SGHNT and YENEEA. Trimming left V 2 bases short and J 10 bases short, with 9 bases between. The CDR3 reads CASSLSSGTIYF. The CDR3 DNA reads TGTGCCAGCAGCTTAAGTTCGGGTACCATATATTTT.

The CDR3 region has the DNA TGTGCCATCAGTGTTCCCCGGGACAGGGAGAACACCGGGGAGCTGTTTTTT. It translates to CAISVPRDRENTGELFF. The chain is built from TRBV10-3 and TRBJ2-2; TRBD1 aligns across 9 bases. Germline CDR1 reads ENHRY; CDR2 reads SYGVKD. The V segment lost 4 bases and the J segment 1 base; nucleotides outside the gene matches: 7. CDR3 length: 17 residues.

This clone was observed a few times. This chain links TRBV28 with TRBJ2-1; TRBD1 matches 9 bases. Germline CDR1 is MDHEN and CDR2 is SYDVKM. V shed 8 bases and J 7 bases; nucleotides not matched to a gene: 15. The CDR3 consists of 16 residues. For the CDR3, the DNA is TGTGCCAGCGAGAATAGCCACGGGACAGGGCGAAATGAGCAGTTCTTC. As protein: CASENSHGTGRNEQFF.

The J gene is TRBJ1-1, the V gene TRBV27; 7 bases map to TRBD1. Losses at the gene ends were 4 bases for V and 1 base for J; bases not matched to a gene: 6. Germline loops: CDR1 MNHEY, CDR2 SMNVEV (reference sequence). CDR3 length: 15 amino acids. The CDR3 DNA follows: TGTGCCAGCAGTTACTCCGGACAGGCGAACACTGAAGCTTTCTTT. Translating gives CASSYSGQANTEAFF.

The J gene is TRBJ1-2, the V gene TRBV5-1; 10 positions match TRBD1. This CDR3 has 16 amino acids. CDR1 is SGHRS and CDR2 is YFSETQ in the germline V gene. Trimming removed 0 bases from V and 0 bases from J; junction bases left unmatched: 2. CDR3 sequence reads: CASSLGGTGANYGYTF. Here the CDR3 DNA reads TGCGCCAGCAGCTTGGGGGGGACAGGGGCTAACTATGGCTACACCTTC.

This clone has only a few counts. The chain combines TRBV7-9 with TRBJ1-2, with a tentative D call TRBD1 (5 bases). This CDR3 is 14 amino acids long. V gave up 7 bases and J gave up 2 bases, with 14 bases separating them. Germline CDR1 and CDR2: SEHNR and FQNEAQ (reference sequence). The CDR3 sequence is CASNDGQGNYGYTF. CDR3 coding DNA: TGTGCCAGCAACGACGGGCAGGGCAACTATGGCTACACCTTC.

The V gene is TRBV6-1, the J gene TRBJ1-6; possibly TRBD1 for D (5 bases). Germline CDR1 MNHNS, CDR2 SASEGT. This CDR3 has 17 amino acids. Trimming removed 3 bases at V and 4 bases at J, with 16 bases between. The CDR3 bases are TGTGCCAGCAGTGAGGTGACAGTGAATCCTTATAATTCACCCCTCCACTTT. It translates to CASSEVTVNPYNSPLHF.

The sample holds a few counts of this clone. The chain combines TRBV4-1 with TRBJ1-1; possible D gene TRBD1, 6 bases. Germline V gene data show CDR1 as MGHRA and CDR2 as YSYEKL. CDR3 size: 14 residues. The V end was cut by 5 bases, the J end by 3 bases, with 13 bases between. The CDR3 nucleotides read TGCGCCAGCAGCTACAACTCAGGGGACACTGAAGCTTTCTTT. Its translation is CASSYNSGDTEAFF.

Here the CDR3 DNA reads TGTGCCAGCAGCTTTCTCTTCCATGGGGGACTAGCGGACAATGAGCAGTTCTTC. It codes for CASSFLFHGGLADNEQFF. The chain has TRBV7-8 and TRBJ2-1; 11 bases are shared with TRBD2. From germline, CDR1 is SGHVS and CDR2 FQNEAQ. The CDR3 is 18 amino acids. J lost 5 bases, V lost 3 bases, and 12 bases had no gene match.

The gene calls are TRBV18 and TRBJ2-3; D possibly corresponds to TRBD2 (6 bases). Trimming cost V 2 bases and J 0 bases, with 18 bases left between them. Germline CDR1 KGHSH, CDR2 LQKENI. This CDR3 contains 18 residues. This CDR3 reads CASSPGWWRGPSTDTQYF. CDR3 DNA: TGTGCCAGCTCACCAGGGTGGTGGCGGGGCCCTAGCACAGATACGCAGTATTTT.

This clone occurred a few times. The CDR3 DNA is TGTGCCAGCAGTGAGCTAGCGGGGTTGTCAGAGCAGTTCTTC. Translation gives CASSELAGLSEQFF. The chain couples TRBV2 to TRBJ2-1, with 9 bases that match TRBD2. The germline gives CDR1 SNHLY, CDR2 FYNNEI. The trim removed 3 bases at V and 10 bases at J, leaving 7 bases unmatched. The CDR3 is 14 amino acids.

This clone was found a few times. The chain employs TRBV28 and TRBJ1-1, with D perhaps matching TRBD1 (5 bases). This CDR3 region has 14 residues. Germline CDR1 and CDR2: MDHEN and SYDVKM. Trimming took 6 bases from V and 1 from J, leaving 12 bases between them. The CDR3 sequence is CASRPPTENTEAFF. The CDR3 nucleotides read TGTGCCAGCAGACCGCCGACAGAGAACACTGAAGCTTTCTTT.